The rows below give T cell receptor beta chains drawn from one sample of a study of neurological immune-mediated disorders. One entry per CDR3 protein, called by TCRdb with MiXCR from the 5' RACE reads. The sample includes around 47,000 distinct CDR3 sequences, about 22% of them seen just once. Sequences were obtained from PBMCs. These receptors were collected from a man between 60 and 70 years old with HTLV-1-associated myelopathy (HAM/TSP). The CDR3 runs from the conserved cysteine through the conserved F or W. A D gene is named only where the DNA matches it firmly. Size is omitted from some rows. Given values are once, few, many or a class for expanded clones.

abundance,len,d_gene,j_gene,v_gene,CDR3nt,CDR3aa
many,15,TRBD2,TRBJ2-1,TRBV5-6,TGTGCCAGCAGCCCCCGGGACTACTCCTACAATGAGCAGTTCTTC,CASSPRDYSYNEQFF
many,15,TRBD2,TRBJ2-7,TRBV27,TGTGCCAGCAGCTCGAGACTAGCGGCACTTTACGAGCAGTACTTC,CASSSRLAALYEQYF
many,18,.,TRBJ2-6,TRBV5-1,TGCGCCAGCAGCTTGGATCGGGGGTTGACCTCTGGGGCCAACGTCCTGACTTTC,CASSLDRGLTSGANVLTF
.,14,.,TRBJ1-2,TRBV7-9,TGTGCCAGCAGCCGGGAGGGGGTGGCCTATGGCTACACCTTC,CASSREGVAYGYTF
few,18,TRBD2,TRBJ2-7,TRBV7-2,TGTGCCAGCAGCAAAAAGACTAGCGGGAGGACCACCCTTTACGAGCAGTACTTC,CASSKKTSGRTTLYEQYF
few,15,.,TRBJ2-1,TRBV20-1,TGCAGTGCTGGAATTCTTGACGGGAACTACAATGAGCAGTTCTTC,CSAGILDGNYNEQFF
many,15,.,TRBJ1-2,TRBV28,TGTGCCAGCCTTAAGGGGGTTTCAGCTAACTATGGCTACACCTTC,CASLKGVSANYGYTF
.,15,TRBD2,TRBJ2-5,TRBV7-2,TGTGCCAGCAGCTTAGTTGGTTCGGGAGGAGAGACCCAGTACTTC,CASSLVGSGGETQYF
.,13,.,TRBJ2-1,TRBV12-3/TRBV12-4,TGTGCCAGCAGTTTACTGGGAGGGGGTGAGCAGTTCTTC,CASSLLGGGEQFF
many,14,.,TRBJ2-2,TRBV5-1,TGCGCCAGTGCCGTCTGGGGGGACACCGGGGAGCTGTTTTTT,CASAVWGDTGELFF